Below, 9 T cell receptor beta chains from the same sample are listed, as sequenced in a study of cytomegalovirus exposure and HLA in healthy donors. The PCR ran on 60 Vbeta and 13 Jbeta primers. Clones were read by immunoSEQ multiplex PCR, and TCRdb kept only the in-frame ones, dropping some. The sample holds some 110,000 clones, 77% seen once. Sequencing was carried out using PBMCs. The source is a woman in her thirties or forties in good health and CMV-seropositive.

The chain is built from TRBV6-5 and TRBJ2-7; possible D gene TRBD1, 6 bases. Germline CDR1 is MNHEY and CDR2 is SVGAGI. V was trimmed by 6 bases and J by 3 bases, leaving 15 bases between them. CDR3 size: 14 residues. CDR3: CASSPRGPIYEQYF. CDR3 nucleotide sequence: TGTGCCAGCAGCCCCAGGGGCCCAATCTACGAGCAGTACTTC.

The rearrangement links TRBV9 to TRBJ2-3; D unclear. V gave up 0 bases and J gave up 4 bases, with 12 bases separating them. Germline CDR1 is SGDLS and CDR2 is YYNGEE. The CDR3 spans 15 residues. The CDR3 reads CASSVESPNADTQYF. CDR3 DNA sequence: TGTGCCAGCAGCGTAGAAAGCCCAAACGCAGATACGCAGTATTTT.

The chain has TRBV5-1 and TRBJ2-7; TRBD1 matches 11 bases. The CDR3 consists of 14 residues. Germline trimming cut 5 bases from V and 4 bases from J; bases unmatched to any gene: 5. Germline CDR1 SGHRS, CDR2 YFSETQ. For the CDR3, the DNA is TGCGCCAGCAGGTGGGGACAGGGGGTATACGAGCAGTACTTC. Amino acid sequence: CASRWGQGVYEQYF.

This chain uses TRBV11-2 with TRBJ2-1, with TRBD1 identical over 12 bases. This CDR3 region has 17 residues. The V and J ends lost 8 bases and 8 bases, in that order; junction bases with no gene match: 16. CDR1 and CDR2 from the germline V gene are SGHAT and FQNNGV. DNA of the CDR3: TGTGCCAGCTCATTCCCCCAGGGGACAGGGGGCAGAGATGAGCAGTTCTTC. Its protein is CASSFPQGTGGRDEQFF.

The chain combines TRBV4-1 with TRBJ2-3, with TRBD2 identical over 10 bases. In germline, CDR1 is MGHRA, CDR2 YSYEKL. This CDR3 comprises 16 residues. Trimming removed 10 bases from V and 0 bases from J; junction bases left unmatched: 10. The CDR3, as DNA: TGCGCCACCAAGCGGGAGGGTCAAGGGAGCACAGATACGCAGTATTTT. Protein: CATKREGQGSTDTQYF.

The rearrangement links TRBV25-1 to TRBJ2-5; D is possibly TRBD2 (5 bases). Germline loops: CDR1 MGHDK, CDR2 SYGVNS. Trimming removed 2 bases at V and 2 bases at J, with 9 bases between. The CDR3 totals 14 residues. The CDR3 DNA reads TGTGCCAGCAGTGAAGCGGGCGGACAAGAGACCCAGTACTTC. This codes for CASSEAGGQETQYF.

This clone showed up just a few times. The J gene is TRBJ1-3, the V gene TRBV28; D perhaps matches TRBD1 (5 bases). Trimming stripped 3 bases from V and 0 bases from J, with 18 bases between. Germline CDR1 is MDHEN and CDR2 is SYDVKM. The CDR3 spans 18 residues. Here the CDR3 reads CASSLGGLIGSSGNTIYF. CDR3 DNA: TGTGCCAGCAGTTTGGGGGGACTCATCGGGAGCTCTGGAAACACCATATATTTT.

The V and J genes are TRBV7-8 and TRBJ2-7; D not certain. Germline-derived CDR1 and CDR2 are SGHVS and FQNEAQ. The CDR3 runs to 14 residues. V lost 6 bases and J lost 3, with 15 bases in between. CDR3 residues: CASSRGRRNYEQYF. CDR3 nucleotides: TGTGCCAGCAGTCGCGGCCGGCGGAACTACGAGCAGTACTTC. Full variable domain (remainder filled in from reference TRBV7-8 and TRBJ2-7): GAGVSQSPRYKVAKRGQDVALRCDPISGHVSLFWYQQALGQGPEFLTYFQNEAQLDKSGLPSDRFFAERPEGSVSTLKIQRTQQEDSAVYLCASSRGRRNYEQYFGPGTRLTVT.

The rearrangement uses TRBV2 and TRBJ1-4; 8 nucleotides line up with TRBD1. The CDR3 has 19 residues. With 6 bases clipped from V and 0 bases from J, the junction kept 15 bases outside the gene matches. From germline, CDR1 is SNHLY and CDR2 FYNNEI. CDR3 bases: TGTGCCAGCAGGAGACTCAGGACAGGGAGAGCAGCAACTAATGAAAAACTGTTTTTT. This encodes CASRRLRTGRAATNEKLFF. The full variable domain, its missing parts supplied by reference TRBV2 and TRBJ1-4, is EPEVTQTPSHQVTQMGQEVILRCVPISNHLYFYWYRQILGQKVEFLVSFYNNEISEKSEIFDDQFSVERPDGSNFTLKIRSTKLEDSAMYFCASRRLRTGRAATNEKLFFGSGTQLSVL.